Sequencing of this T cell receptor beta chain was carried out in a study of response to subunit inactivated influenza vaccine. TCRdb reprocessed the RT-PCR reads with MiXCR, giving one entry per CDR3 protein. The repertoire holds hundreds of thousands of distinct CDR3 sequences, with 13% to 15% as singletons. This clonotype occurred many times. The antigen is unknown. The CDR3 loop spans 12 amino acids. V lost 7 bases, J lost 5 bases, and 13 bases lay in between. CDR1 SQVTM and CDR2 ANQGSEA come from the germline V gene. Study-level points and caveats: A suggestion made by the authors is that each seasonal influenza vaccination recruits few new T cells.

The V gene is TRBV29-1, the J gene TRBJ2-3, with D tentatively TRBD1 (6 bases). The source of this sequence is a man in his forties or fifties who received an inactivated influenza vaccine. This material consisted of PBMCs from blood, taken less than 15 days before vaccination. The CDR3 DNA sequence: TGCAGCGGAAGCCTAGGGGGAGATACGCAGTATTTT. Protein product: CSGSLGGDTQYF.